The 3 T cell receptor beta chains in this list originate from one sample, sequenced in a study of shared clonotypes between healthy human individuals. Repertoires were generated with immunoSEQ multiplex PCR, while TCRdb's copy carries only in-frame clones and drops some. The sample includes approximately 2.5 million clones, 80% to 95% seen only once; the top ten take approximately 0.35%. The source material was naive CD4+ T cells from PBMCs. Subset given: CD45RA+ positively selected. These TCRs come from a young man in good health. Some clones in this sample may be carry-over from other donors' samples.

The chain combines TRBV19 with TRBJ2-3; a possible D gene is TRBD1 (6 bases). The V end lost 2 bases, the J end lost 1 base, and 10 bases lay between the germline ends. This CDR3 spans 15 amino acids. The germline gives CDR1 LNHDA, CDR2 SQIVND (reference sequence). Here the CDR3 DNA reads TGTGCCAGTAGTATACAGGGGCGACGCACAGATACGCAGTATTTT. Amino acids: CASSIQGRRTDTQYF. The complete variable domain, with remaining parts taken from reference TRBV19 and TRBJ2-3, reads DGGITQSPKYLFRKEGQNVTLSCEQNLNHDAMYWYRQDPGQGLRLIYYSQIVNDFQKGDIAEGYSVSREKKESFPLTVTSAQKNPTAFYLCASSIQGRRTDTQYFGPGTRLTVL.

Comment on this clone: This sample includes further DNA sequences coding for the same CDR3. The chain couples TRBV5-1 to TRBJ2-5, with D uncertain. V was cut by 2 bases and J by 4 bases, with 6 bases left in between. The length of the CDR3 is 12 residues. CDR1 is SGHRS and CDR2 is YFSETQ in the germline V gene. The CDR3 nucleotides read TGCGCCAGCAGCTTATCGGGAGAGACCCAGTACTTC. Its translation: CASSLSGETQYF.

The V gene is TRBV2, the J gene TRBJ1-5; D is unresolved. The V gene lost 4 bases and the J gene lost 3 bases, with 10 bases spanning the gap. In germline, CDR1 is SNHLY, CDR2 FYNNEI. The CDR3 is 14 residues long. CDR3 sequence (DNA): TGTGCCAGCAGTGCTCAAACAGACAATCAGCCCCAGCATTTT. Its translation: CASSAQTDNQPQHF.